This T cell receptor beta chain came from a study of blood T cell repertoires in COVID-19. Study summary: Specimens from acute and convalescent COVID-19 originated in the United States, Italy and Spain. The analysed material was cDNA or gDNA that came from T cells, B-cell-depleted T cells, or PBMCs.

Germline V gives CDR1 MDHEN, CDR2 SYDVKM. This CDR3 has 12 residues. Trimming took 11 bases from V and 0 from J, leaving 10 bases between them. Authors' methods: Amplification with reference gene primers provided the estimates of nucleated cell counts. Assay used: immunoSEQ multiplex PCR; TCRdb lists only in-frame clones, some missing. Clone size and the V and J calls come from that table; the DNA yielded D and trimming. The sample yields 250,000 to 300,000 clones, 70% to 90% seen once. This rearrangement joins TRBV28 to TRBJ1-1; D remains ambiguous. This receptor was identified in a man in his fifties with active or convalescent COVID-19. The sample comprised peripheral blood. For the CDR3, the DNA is TGTGCCTTCCTACCCGTGAACACTGAAGCTTTCTTT. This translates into CAFLPVNTEAFF. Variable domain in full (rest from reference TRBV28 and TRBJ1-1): DVKVTQSSRYLVKRTGEKVFLECVQDMDHENMFWYRQDPGLGLRLIYFSYDVKMKEKGDIPEGYSVSREKKERFSLILESASTNQTSMYLCAFLPVNTEAFFGQGTRLTVV.